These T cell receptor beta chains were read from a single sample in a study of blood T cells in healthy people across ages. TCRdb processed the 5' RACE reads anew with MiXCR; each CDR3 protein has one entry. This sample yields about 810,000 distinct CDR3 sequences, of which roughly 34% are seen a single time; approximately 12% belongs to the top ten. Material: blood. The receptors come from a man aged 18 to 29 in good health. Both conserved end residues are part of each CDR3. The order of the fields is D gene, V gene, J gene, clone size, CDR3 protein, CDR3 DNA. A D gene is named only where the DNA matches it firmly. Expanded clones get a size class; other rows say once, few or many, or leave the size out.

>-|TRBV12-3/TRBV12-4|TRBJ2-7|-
CASSLWGAREQYF
TGTGCCAGCAGTTTATGGGGGGCCCGCGAGCAGTACTTC
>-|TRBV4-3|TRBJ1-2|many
CASSQGQYYGYTF
TGCGCCAGCAGCCAAGGGCAGTACTATGGCTACACCTTC
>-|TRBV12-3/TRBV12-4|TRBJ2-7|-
CASSFARAGYDNEQYF
TGTGCCAGCAGTTTCGCCCGGGCGGGGTATGACAATGAGCAGTACTTC
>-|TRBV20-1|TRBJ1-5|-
CSARDVRGGNQPQHF
TGCAGTGCTAGAGATGTGAGGGGTGGCAATCAGCCCCAGCATTTT
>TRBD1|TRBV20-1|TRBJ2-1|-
CSASLGQGSNEQFF
TGCAGTGCTAGTTTGGGACAGGGTTCCAATGAGCAGTTCTTC
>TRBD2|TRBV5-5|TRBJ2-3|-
CASSLRLAKITDTQYF
TGTGCCAGCAGCCTGCGACTAGCGAAGATCACAGATACGCAGTATTTT
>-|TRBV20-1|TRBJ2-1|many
CSARPAGARNEQFF
TGCAGTGCTAGACCGGCAGGAGCGCGCAATGAGCAGTTCTTC
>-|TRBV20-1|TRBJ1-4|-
CSALPAGPEKLFF
TGCAGTGCCCTACCCGCCGGACCTGAAAAACTGTTTTTT
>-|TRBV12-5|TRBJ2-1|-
CASGLLPDYQEQFF
TGTGCTAGTGGTTTGCTGCCGGATTACCAGGAGCAGTTCTTC
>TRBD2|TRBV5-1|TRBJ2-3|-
CASRTPGGPPRQYF
TGCGCCAGCAGAACACCGGGAGGCCCACCTCGGCAGTATTTT
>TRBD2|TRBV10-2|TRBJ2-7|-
CASSEIERGENEQYF
TGCGCCAGCAGTGAGATCGAGCGGGGGGAAAACGAGCAGTACTTC
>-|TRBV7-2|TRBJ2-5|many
CASSSSGNEQYF
TGTGCCAGCAGCTCGTCGGGGAATGAGCAGTACTTC
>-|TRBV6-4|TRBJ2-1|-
CASSSSRVSEQFF
TGTGCCAGCAGTTCCTCCAGGGTATCTGAGCAGTTCTTC
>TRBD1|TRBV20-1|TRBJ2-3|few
CSASEQGALYF
TGCAGTGCTAGTGAACAGGGGGCGCTGTATTTT
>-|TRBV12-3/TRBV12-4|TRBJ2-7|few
CASSHDNLFYNEQYF
TGTGCCAGCAGTCACGACAACTTATTCTACAATGAGCAGTACTTC
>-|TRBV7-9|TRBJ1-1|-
CASSLVYSGMAEAFF
TGTGCCAGCAGCTTAGTGTATTCAGGGATGGCCGAAGCTTTCTTT
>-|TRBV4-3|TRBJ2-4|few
CASSQDVGVVKNIQYF
TGCGCCAGCAGCCAAGATGTCGGTGTAGTCAAAAACATTCAGTACTTC
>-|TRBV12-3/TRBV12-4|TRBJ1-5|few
CASRRDRSQPQHF
TGTGCCAGCAGACGAGACAGATCGCAGCCCCAGCATTTT
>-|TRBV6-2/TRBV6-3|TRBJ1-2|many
CAIARTGNYGYTF
TGTGCCATCGCAAGAACAGGGAACTATGGCTACACCTTC
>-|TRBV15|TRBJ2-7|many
CATSRDLADSYEQYF
TGTGCCACCAGCAGAGACTTGGCGGATTCCTACGAGCAGTACTTC
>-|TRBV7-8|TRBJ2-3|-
CASSEDMITDTQYF
TGTGCCAGCAGCGAAGATATGATAACAGATACGCAGTATTTT
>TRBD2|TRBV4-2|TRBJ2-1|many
CASSQGTSSYNEQFF
TGTGCCAGCAGCCAAGGGACTAGCTCCTACAATGAGCAGTTCTTC
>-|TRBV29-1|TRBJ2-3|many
CSVEARGMTDTQYF
TGCAGCGTTGAAGCCAGGGGAATGACAGATACGCAGTATTTT
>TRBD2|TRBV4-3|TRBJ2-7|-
CASSQDRTRHYEQYF
TGCGCCAGCAGCCAAGACAGGACTAGACACTACGAGCAGTACTTC
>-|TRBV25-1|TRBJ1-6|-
CASSRLPRGSPLHF
TGTGCCAGCAGTCGCTTGCCGAGAGGATCACCCCTCCACTTT
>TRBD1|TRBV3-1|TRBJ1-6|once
CASSQEVGTGGIPLHF
TGTGCCAGCAGCCAAGAAGTCGGGACAGGGGGCATACCCCTCCACTTT
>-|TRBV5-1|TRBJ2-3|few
CASSLAAARTDTQYF
TGCGCCAGCAGCTTGGCGGCGGCACGCACAGATACGCAGTATTTT
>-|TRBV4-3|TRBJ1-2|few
CASSAGETVYGYTF
TGCGCCAGCAGCGCGGGGGAGACTGTCTATGGCTACACCTTC
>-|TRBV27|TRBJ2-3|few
CASRRWGASTDTQYF
TGTGCCAGCAGGCGCTGGGGGGCTAGCACAGATACGCAGTATTTT
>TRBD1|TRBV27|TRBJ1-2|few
CASSSPGGGDDYGYTF
TGTGCCAGCAGTTCCCCAGGGGGGGGGGACGACTATGGCTACACCTTC
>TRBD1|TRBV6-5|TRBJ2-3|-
CASRRYRGHFTDTQYF
TGTGCCAGCAGACGGTACAGGGGCCATTTCACAGATACGCAGTATTTT
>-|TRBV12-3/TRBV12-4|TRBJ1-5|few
CASTSSSNQPQHF
TGTGCCAGCACCTCGAGTAGCAATCAGCCCCAGCATTTT
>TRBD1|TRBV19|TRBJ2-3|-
CASWTGQGTDTQYF
TGTGCCAGTTGGACGGGACAGGGGACAGATACGCAGTATTTT
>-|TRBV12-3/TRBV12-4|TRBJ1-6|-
CASSSGTRYSPLHF
TGTGCCAGCAGTTCCGGGACACGGTATTCACCCCTCCACTTT
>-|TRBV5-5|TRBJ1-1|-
CASSLDVAANTEAFF
TGTGCCAGCAGCTTGGACGTTGCGGCGAACACTGAAGCTTTCTTT
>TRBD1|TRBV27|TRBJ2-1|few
CAGSFQGQGRDEQFF
TGTGCCGGCAGTTTCCAGGGACAGGGCAGGGATGAGCAGTTCTTC
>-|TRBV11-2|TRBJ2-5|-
CASSKQTVVETQYF
TGTGCCAGCAGCAAACAGACAGTGGTAGAGACCCAGTACTTC
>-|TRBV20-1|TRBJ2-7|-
CSGGGVSYNEQYF
TGCAGCGGAGGGGGGGTCTCCTACAATGAGCAGTACTTC
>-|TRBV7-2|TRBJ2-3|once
CASSPNGLSTDTQYF
TGTGCCAGCAGCCCCAATGGGCTGAGCACAGATACGCAGTATTTT
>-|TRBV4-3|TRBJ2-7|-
CASSQDQSVIPYNEQYF
TGCGCCAGCAGCCAAGATCAGTCAGTCATCCCCTACAATGAGCAGTACTTC
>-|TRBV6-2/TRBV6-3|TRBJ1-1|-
CASSSGTLNTEAFF
TGTGCCAGCAGTTCCGGGACGCTGAACACTGAAGCTTTCTTT
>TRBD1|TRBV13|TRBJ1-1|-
CASSPGGTDRNTEAFF
TGTGCCAGCAGCCCCGGAGGGACAGACAGGAACACTGAAGCTTTCTTT